The 21 T cell receptor beta chains presented below share a single source sample, sequenced in a study of T cell repertoires in cytomegalovirus infection. No antigen is known for these receptors. TCRdb analysed the reads with MiXCR anew, one entry per CDR3 protein. The table records about 770,000 distinct CDR3 sequences, roughly 28% of them present only once. The specimen comprised cultured CD8+ T cells from PBMCs, sampled from culture after CMV antigen stimulation. The receptors originated from a human donor in good health (CMV status not recorded). Some clones in this sample may be carry-over from other donors' samples.

This clonotype turned up a few times. CDR3 protein: CASAFARENLFESPLHF. DNA of the CDR3: TGTGCTAGTGCTTTTGCCAGGGAGAATCTCTTTGAATCACCCCTCCACTTT. The chain is built from TRBV12-5 and TRBJ1-6; TRBD1 might be the D (5 bases). Germline CDR1 is LGHNT and CDR2 is FRNRAP. The CDR3 sequence is 17 residues long. V dropped 7 bases and J dropped 10 bases, with 26 bases sitting between them.

This clonotype came up many times. The chain links TRBV6-6 to TRBJ1-3; no definite D call. V was trimmed by 6 bases and J by 3 bases, leaving 9 bases between them. CDR3 length: 13 residues. Per the germline V gene, CDR1 is MNHNY and CDR2 is SVGAGI (reference sequence). As DNA, the CDR3 is TGTGCCAGCAGACGACTTCTTGGAAACACCATATATTTT. Its translation is CASRRLLGNTIYF.

The rearrangement links TRBV6-2 or TRBV6-3 to TRBJ2-1, with 8 bases matching TRBD1. The CDR3 has 17 amino acids. Per the germline V gene, CDR1 is MNHEY and CDR2 is SVGEGT. V was clipped by 3 bases and J by 3 bases; unmatched bases: 10. The CDR3 loop is CASSYGQGSPLYNEQFF. CDR3 bases: TGTGCCAGCAGTTATGGACAGGGAAGCCCCCTCTACAATGAGCAGTTCTTC.

The chain joins TRBV20-1 to TRBJ2-2; 9 nucleotides line up with TRBD1. CDR3 length equals 15 residues. V lost 5 bases and J lost 4; bases outside the gene matches: 8. In germline, CDR1 is DFQATT, CDR2 SNEGSKA (reference sequence). The CDR3 loop is CSAGHRGRATGELFF. As DNA, the CDR3 is TGCAGTGCTGGACACAGGGGGCGGGCCACCGGGGAGCTGTTTTTT.

This chain uses TRBV6-2 or TRBV6-3 with TRBJ2-7, with 9 nucleotides matching TRBD2. This CDR3 region has 17 residues. The germline gives CDR1 MNHEY, CDR2 SVGEGT. The junction had 9 bases not matched to a gene; V was cut back by 0 bases and J by 3 bases. CDR3 DNA sequence: TGTGCCAGCAGTTACTCGAGCCTAGCGGGGACCGACTACGAGCAGTACGTC. This translates into CASSYSSLAGTDYEQYV.

The J gene is TRBJ2-7, the V gene TRBV7-9, with D unclear. Germline assignment: CDR1 SEHNR and CDR2 FQNEAQ (reference sequence). Trimming removed 1 base at V and 4 bases at J, with 8 bases between. This CDR3 contains 13 residues. CDR3 loop: CASSLGGVYEQYV. In DNA form, the CDR3 reads TGTGCCAGCAGCTTAGGGGGTGTTTACGAGCAGTACGTC.

This clonotype was observed a few times. The chain employs TRBV27 and TRBJ2-7; no reliable D call. The CDR3 extends over 12 amino acids. The ends were cut back, 5 bases at V and 4 bases at J, with 9 bases in the middle. Looked up from germline, CDR1 is MNHEY and CDR2 is SMNVEV (reference sequence). CDR3 sequence: CASSKGAYEQYV. The CDR3, as DNA: TGTGCCAGCAGTAAAGGCGCGTACGAGCAGTACGTC.

J is TRBJ2-1 and V is TRBV7-9; 8 bases map to TRBD1. The trim removed 4 bases at V and 6 bases at J, leaving 8 bases unmatched. The germline V gene encodes CDR1 SEHNR and CDR2 FQNEAQ (reference sequence). The CDR3 covers 15 residues. CDR3 sequence: CASSSPGTGFNEQFF. CDR3 nucleotide sequence: TGTGCCAGCAGCTCCCCCGGGACAGGATTCAATGAGCAGTTCTTC.

The V gene is TRBV11-2, the J gene TRBJ1-1, with 8 bases aligning to TRBD1. Germline V CDR1 and CDR2: SGHAT, FQNNGV. The V and J ends lost 2 bases and 1 base, in that order; junction bases with no gene match: 12. This CDR3 is 18 amino acids long. The CDR3 loop is CASSLWLRGHEENTEAFF. In DNA, the CDR3 is TGTGCCAGCAGCTTATGGCTCAGGGGGCATGAGGAGAACACTGAAGCTTTCTTT.

In this sample, this clonotype turned up many times. The chain joins TRBV7-6 to TRBJ2-2; TRBD1 matches at 7 bases. The CDR3 contains 16 residues. Germline V gene sequence: CDR1 SGHVS, CDR2 FNYEAQ. Trimming removed 3 bases from V and 2 bases from J; junction bases left unmatched: 6. CDR3 region: CASSFPGTANTGELFF. In DNA, the CDR3 is TGTGCCAGCAGCTTCCCCGGGACAGCAAACACCGGGGAGCTGTTTTTT. The full variable domain, completed using reference TRBV7-6 and TRBJ2-2, is GAGVSQSPRYKVTKRGQDVALRCDPISGHVSLYWYRQALGQGPEFLTYFNYEAQQDKSGLPNDRFSAERPEGSISTLTIQRTEQRDSAMYRCASSFPGTANTGELFFGEGSRLTVL.

The V and J genes are TRBV7-9 and TRBJ2-1; 7 positions agree with TRBD2. The trim removed 2 bases at V and 2 bases at J, leaving 12 bases unmatched. The CDR3 sequence is 18 residues long. Germline V gives CDR1 SEHNR, CDR2 FQNEAQ (reference sequence). Written as DNA, the CDR3 is TGTGCCAGCAGCTTACGGGGCCATTTGGGGACTACCTACAATGAGCAGTTCTTC. Translation: CASSLRGHLGTTYNEQFF.

The chain couples TRBV7-9 to TRBJ2-1, with 15 bases aligning to TRBD2. The CDR3 extends over 16 amino acids. Germline V gene sequence: CDR1 SEHNR, CDR2 FQNEAQ (reference sequence). The V and J ends lost 3 bases and 10 bases, in that order; junction bases with no gene match: 7. CDR3 protein: CASSFTRTSGGEEQFF. In DNA, the CDR3 is TGTGCCAGCAGCTTCACCCGGACTAGCGGGGGGGAGGAGCAGTTCTTC.

V gene TRBV10-3 combines with J gene TRBJ1-1; tentatively, D is TRBD1 (6 bases). This CDR3 is 16 amino acids long. Germline-derived CDR1 and CDR2 are ENHRY and SYGVKD. The V gene lost 2 bases and the J gene lost 0 bases, with 13 bases spanning the gap. The DNA for the CDR3 is TGTGCCATCAGTGAGAAGGACAGCCTTATGAACACTGAAGCTTTCTTT. As protein: CAISEKDSLMNTEAFF.

This clonotype turned up a few times. The chain carries TRBV6-8 and TRBJ2-1; D call uncertain. V lost 5 bases to trimming and J lost 0 bases, with 11 bases between them. CDR1 is MNHGY, CDR2 SAAAGT, per germline. The CDR3 has 15 residues. CDR3 protein: CASSHGLSSYNEQFF. CDR3 in DNA: TGTGCCAGCAGTCATGGCCTGAGCTCCTACAATGAGCAGTTCTTC.

This clonotype came up a few times. The chain employs TRBV12-3 or TRBV12-4 and TRBJ1-1; D perhaps matches TRBD1 (5 bases). Between the trimmed V and J ends, which lost 6 bases and 3 bases, there was a span of 14 bases. CDR3 length: 14 residues. Here the CDR3 reads CASSPAGDHTEAFF. CDR3 nucleotide sequence: TGTGCCAGCAGCCCCGCGGGGGACCACACTGAAGCTTTCTTT.

With respect to this clonotype: This may come from a read error, since a much larger clone is one base off. The final CDR3 position lacks the conserved phenylalanine or tryptophan, pointing to a likely read error. This rearrangement joins TRBV27 to TRBJ2-3; possibly TRBD1 or TRBD2 for D (6 bases each). Germline CDR1 and CDR2: MNHEY and SMNVEV (reference sequence). V shed 8 bases and J shed 0 bases, with 9 bases lying between them. CDR3 length: 13 residues. CDR3 region: CASGGPSTDTQYS. The CDR3 nucleotides are TGTGCCAGCGGGGGGCCCAGCACAGATACGCAGTATTCT.

The gene calls are TRBV6-5 and TRBJ2-3; D ambiguous. Trimming pared 2 bases from V and 0 bases from J, leaving 9 bases between. The germline V gene encodes CDR1 MNHEY and CDR2 SVGAGI. The CDR3 totals 15 residues. The CDR3 loop is CASSYVAPSTDTQYF. CDR3 coding DNA: TGTGCCAGCAGTTACGTTGCACCCAGCACAGATACGCAGTATTTT.

This clonotype turned up a few times. The chain recombines TRBV24-1 with TRBJ2-1; D is ambiguous. The germline V gene has CDR1 KGHDR and CDR2 SFDVKD. The CDR3 extends over 12 amino acids. Trimming took off 1 base at V and 6 bases at J, with 3 bases between the two ends. The CDR3 DNA reads TGTGCCACCAGTGATTTCCGCAATGAGCAGTTCTTC. Translation gives CATSDFRNEQFF.

In regard to this clonotype: Relative to the germline gene, one junction end is altered; a read error may explain this. This chain links TRBV7-7 with TRBJ2-1; 12 bases are shared with TRBD1. The germline V gene has CDR1 SSHAT and CDR2 FNYEAQ (reference sequence). The CDR3 has 16 residues. In DNA form, the CDR3 reads TGTGCTAGCAGCTTGAAAGCGGGACAGGGGGCAATTGAGCAGTTCTTC. This gives the protein CASSLKAGQGAIEQFF.

For the CDR3, the DNA is TGTGCCAGCAGCTATACAGCGAACACTGAAGCTTTCTTT. Its protein product is CASSYTANTEAFF. The V and J genes are TRBV12-3 or TRBV12-4 and TRBJ1-1; D is undetermined. Trimming removed 6 bases at V and 1 base at J, with 9 bases between. This CDR3 has 13 residues.

This chain joins TRBV27 and TRBJ2-6, with 10 bases lining up with TRBD1. The germline gives CDR1 MNHEY, CDR2 SMNVEV (reference sequence). V gave up 8 bases and J gave up 3 bases; unmatched junction bases: 22. The CDR3 is 21 amino acids. CDR3: CASFNWTGGRLGLFGANVLTF. CDR3 in DNA: TGTGCCAGCTTTAACTGGACAGGGGGGAGGTTAGGCCTATTTGGGGCCAACGTCCTGACTTTC.